These 10 T cell receptor beta chains came from one sample sequenced in a study of CD8 T cells in ankylosing spondylitis. Their cognate antigens are unknown. From the 5' RACE reads, TCRdb called clonotypes with MiXCR, one entry per CDR3 protein. The table records around 540,000 distinct CDR3 sequences, 12% of them present only once. Study results and limitations: For ankylosing spondylitis blood, a TCR beta motif of under ten highly homologous variants appeared characteristic.

Sample: blood, either unsorted or a sorted T cell fraction (not recorded which). Receptors originate from a male donor with ankylosing spondylitis.

This clonotype was seen a few times. The gene calls are TRBV6-4 and TRBJ2-1; D possibly corresponds to TRBD1 (6 bases). Germline CDR1 and CDR2: MRHNA and SNTAGT. The CDR3 is made up of 17 amino acids. V shed 0 bases and J shed 2 bases, with 14 bases lying between them. The CDR3 here is CASSDSAGRGPYNEQFF. The CDR3 DNA is TGTGCCAGCAGTGACTCTGCGGGCAGGGGCCCCTACAATGAGCAGTTCTTC.

This chain uses TRBV29-1 with TRBJ1-3, with D tentatively TRBD1 (6 bases). Germline loops: CDR1 SQVTM, CDR2 ANQGSEA. V was clipped by 3 bases and J by 3 bases, with 18 bases between them. The CDR3 contains 16 residues. This chain's CDR3 is CSVDAGGGANGNTIYF. The CDR3 region has the DNA TGCAGCGTTGACGCCGGGGGGGGCGCGAATGGAAACACCATATATTTT.

This rearrangement joins TRBV7-2 to TRBJ1-2, with D maybe TRBD1 (6 bases). The V gene's germline CDR1 is SGHTA and CDR2 FQGNSA. The CDR3 spans 15 residues. The germline V and J ends were trimmed by 5 bases and 1 base, with 14 bases remaining between them. As DNA, the CDR3 is TGTGCCAGCAGCCAAAACCTCAGGGGTAACTATGGCTACACCTTC. Translation: CASSQNLRGNYGYTF. Drawing the rest from reference TRBV7-2 and TRBJ1-2, the complete variable domain is GAGVSQSPSNKVTEKGKDVELRCDPISGHTALYWYRQSLGQGLEFLIYFQGNSAPDKSGLPSDRFSAERTGGSVSTLTIQRTQQEDSAVYLCASSQNLRGNYGYTFGSGTRLTVV.

Only a few counts were recorded for this clonotype. The chain combines TRBV29-1 with TRBJ2-1, with a weak D call TRBD1 (6 bases). V gave up 8 bases and J gave up 2 bases, with 16 bases separating them. CDR3 length equals 14 residues. Per the germline V gene, CDR1 is SQVTM and CDR2 is ANQGSEA. CDR3 residues: CSLARQETYNEQFF. In DNA form, the CDR3 reads TGCAGCCTGGCCCGACAGGAGACCTACAATGAGCAGTTCTTC.

As to this clonotype: This clone may be a read error of a much larger clone one base away. This CDR3 reads CASSPDGGMNTEAFF. As DNA, the CDR3 is TGTGCCAGCAGTCCCGACGGGGGGATGAACACTGAAGCTTTCTTT. The chain has TRBV12-3 or TRBV12-4 and TRBJ1-1; D possibly corresponds to TRBD1 (5 bases). V dropped 5 bases and J dropped 0 bases, with 13 bases sitting between them. The CDR3 sequence is 15 residues long.

In its sample, this clonotype was seen a few times. This chain joins TRBV20-1 and TRBJ2-3, with 11 bases that match TRBD2. CDR3 length: 14 residues. The junction had 2 bases not matched to a gene; V was cut back by 2 bases and J by 4 bases. Per germline, CDR1 DFQATT and CDR2 SNEGSKA (reference sequence). The CDR3 DNA is TGCAGTGCTAGACGACTAGCGGGGTCAGATACGCAGTATTTT. Protein sequence: CSARRLAGSDTQYF.

This clonotype was counted between two and nine times. The chain carries TRBV6-5 and TRBJ1-4, with a tentative D call TRBD1 (5 bases). The germline V and J ends were trimmed by 0 bases and 7 bases, with 12 bases remaining between them. Germline lookup yields CDR1 MNHEY and CDR2 SVGAGI. The CDR3 runs 15 residues. The CDR3: CASSYSDSPAEKLFF. The CDR3 nucleotides are TGTGCCAGCAGTTACTCCGACAGCCCGGCTGAAAAACTGTTTTTT.

This clonotype was observed a few times. The chain is built from TRBV20-1 and TRBJ1-1, with a possible D match to TRBD1 (6 bases). There are 13 residues in the CDR3. Per germline, CDR1 DFQATT and CDR2 SNEGSKA (reference sequence). V lost 6 bases and J lost 2, with 13 bases in between. CDR3 nucleotide sequence: TGCAGTGCCCCACAGGGTCTAAACACTGAAGCTTTCTTT. Its protein product is CSAPQGLNTEAFF.

This clonotype was found many times. The chain combines TRBV12-3 or TRBV12-4 with TRBJ2-1; TRBD2 aligns across 16 bases. Trimming cost V 5 bases and J 8 bases; bases outside gene matches: 3. The CDR3 has 15 amino acids. CDR3 protein: CASSGTSGRVDEQFF. The CDR3 bases are TGTGCCAGCAGTGGGACTAGCGGGAGGGTAGATGAGCAGTTCTTC.

The rearrangement joins TRBV4-1 to TRBJ2-2; 8 nucleotides line up with TRBD1. Germline V gene lookup returns CDR1 MGHRA and CDR2 YSYEKL. V trimming: 0 bases; J trimming: 4 bases; junction bases outside the gene matches: 4. This CDR3 contains 16 residues. Here the CDR3 reads CASSQDSGTGTGELFF. The CDR3 DNA reads TGCGCCAGCAGCCAAGATTCCGGGACAGGCACCGGGGAGCTGTTTTTT.